The 9 T cell receptor beta chains below were found in one sample sequenced in a study of T cell responses to AZD1222 COVID-19 vaccine. The table came from immunoSEQ multiplex PCR; TCRdb's copy has only in-frame clones and leaves some out. The sample includes 20,000 or so clones, less than 90% of them seen just once. The sequenced sample was peripheral blood, obtained 28 days after the second AZD1222 dose. All receptors come from an adult who received the AZD1222 COVID-19 vaccine.

This clone was detected a few times. Written as DNA, the CDR3 is TGTGCCAGTAGTATAGCCCCACGGGCGGGAGACGGGGAGCTGTTTTTT. Residues: CASSIAPRAGDGELFF. The V and J genes are TRBV19 and TRBJ2-2; TRBD2 matches 7 bases. The CDR3 runs 16 residues. Looked up from germline, CDR1 is LNHDA and CDR2 is SQIVND (reference sequence). The V and J ends lost 1 base and 7 bases, in that order; junction bases with no gene match: 9.

This clone was recorded a few times. The chain has TRBV15 and TRBJ2-3; 8 positions agree with TRBD1. The CDR3 runs 15 residues. V was clipped by 4 bases and J by 3 bases; unmatched bases: 6. Germline lookup yields CDR1 LNHNV and CDR2 YYDKDF (reference sequence). The CDR3 DNA reads TGTGCCACCAGCACCCGGACAGGGCTAACAGATACGCAGTATTTT. This codes for CATSTRTGLTDTQYF.

The gene calls are TRBV27 and TRBJ2-3; D possibly corresponds to TRBD1 (5 bases). The length of the CDR3 is 15 residues. Trimming took off 5 bases at V and 4 bases at J, with 16 bases between the two ends. Germline V gene sequence: CDR1 MNHEY, CDR2 SMNVEV (reference sequence). This CDR3 reads CASSTAQGSPDTQYF. DNA of the CDR3: TGTGCCAGCAGTACGGCCCAGGGTTCCCCAGATACGCAGTATTTT.

The chain joins TRBV5-1 to TRBJ2-1; tentative D call: TRBD2 (6 bases). Trimming took off 3 bases at V and 8 bases at J, with 18 bases between the two ends. The germline V gene has CDR1 SGHRS and CDR2 YFSETQ. The CDR3 is made up of 15 amino acids. The DNA of the CDR3 is TGCGCCAGCAGCTCGGGAGAGATATTATTGGATGAGCAGTTCTTC. Its translation: CASSSGEILLDEQFF.

This sequence joins TRBV3-1 (or the pseudogene TRBV3-2) and TRBJ1-2; D may be TRBD1 (5 bases). CDR3 length: 15 amino acids. Germline-derived CDR1 and CDR2 are LGHDT and YNNKEL (reference sequence). V lost 4 bases, J lost 6 bases, and 18 bases lay in between. The CDR3 sequence: CASSLKAGQGDGYTF. CDR3 in DNA: TGTGCCAGCAGCCTAAAAGCAGGTCAGGGTGATGGCTACACCTTC.

This chain connects TRBV5-4 to TRBJ2-7; possibly TRBD1 for D (5 bases). This CDR3 has 14 residues. V gave up 1 base and J gave up 6 bases, with 14 bases separating them. Germline V gene data show CDR1 as SGHNT and CDR2 as YYREEE (reference sequence). This CDR3 reads CASSLSSGYPEQYF. CDR3 DNA: TGTGCCAGCAGCTTGTCGTCAGGGTACCCCGAGCAGTACTTC.

The chain has TRBV5-1 and TRBJ2-1, with 7 bases lining up with TRBD2. The CDR3 totals 17 residues. In germline, CDR1 is SGHRS, CDR2 YFSETQ. The V and J ends lost 0 bases and 0 bases, in that order; junction bases with no gene match: 6. The CDR3 protein is CASSLVGQRGSYNEQFF. CDR3 nucleotide sequence: TGCGCCAGCAGCTTGGTGGGGCAGCGGGGCTCCTACAATGAGCAGTTCTTC.

The chain uses TRBV5-1 and TRBJ2-5, with 9 nucleotides matching TRBD1. The CDR3 is 15 amino acids. Germline trimming cut 4 bases from V and 5 bases from J; bases unmatched to any gene: 9. Germline assignment: CDR1 SGHRS and CDR2 YFSETQ. The CDR3 here is CASSRGQGEGETQYF. As DNA, the CDR3 is TGCGCCAGCAGCAGGGGACAGGGAGAGGGTGAGACCCAGTACTTC.

The genes are TRBV19 and TRBJ1-5; D is possibly TRBD1 (5 bases). Trimming took 1 base from V and 3 from J, leaving 10 bases between them. Germline values: CDR1 LNHDA, CDR2 SQIVND (reference sequence). This CDR3 spans 15 amino acids. CDR3 protein: CASSIGSRVNQPQHF. CDR3 DNA sequence: TGTGCCAGTAGTATAGGAAGCAGGGTCAATCAGCCCCAGCATTTT.